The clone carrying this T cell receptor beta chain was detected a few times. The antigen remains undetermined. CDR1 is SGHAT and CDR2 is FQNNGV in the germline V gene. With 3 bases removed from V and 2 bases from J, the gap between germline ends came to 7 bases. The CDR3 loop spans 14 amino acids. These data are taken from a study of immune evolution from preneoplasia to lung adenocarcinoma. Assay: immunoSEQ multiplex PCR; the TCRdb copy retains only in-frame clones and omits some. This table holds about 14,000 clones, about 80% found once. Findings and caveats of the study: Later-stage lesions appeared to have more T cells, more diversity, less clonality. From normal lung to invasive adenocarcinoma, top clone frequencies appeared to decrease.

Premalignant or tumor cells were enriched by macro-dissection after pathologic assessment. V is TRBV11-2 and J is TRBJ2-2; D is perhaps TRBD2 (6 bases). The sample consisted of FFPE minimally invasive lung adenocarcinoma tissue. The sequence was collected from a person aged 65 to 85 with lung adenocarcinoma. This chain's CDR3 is CASSFGGNTGELFF. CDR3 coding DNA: TGTGCCAGCAGCTTCGGGGGTAACACCGGGGAGCTGTTTTTT.